This T cell receptor beta chain was identified in a study of T cells in tumors after PD-1 blockade. Study-wide context: Prior checkpoint blockade, systemic immunosuppressant use, or anti-cancer therapy within 4 weeks excluded patients. A subset received ongoing vismodegib 150 mg daily alongside anti-PD-1 therapy.

Clones were read by immunoSEQ multiplex PCR, and TCRdb kept only the in-frame ones, dropping some. The sample lists about 33,000 clones; around four fifths were seen once. Sequenced here: PBMCs, sampled before anti-PD-1 treatment. The clonotype comes from a human donor with basal cell carcinoma.

In DNA, the CDR3 is TGTGCCAGCAGTGGAACAGGGCCAACTAATGAAAAACTGTTTTTT. Its translation is CASSGTGPTNEKLFF. The genes are TRBV6-6 and TRBJ1-4, with a possible D match to TRBD1 (6 bases). V shed 5 bases and J shed 0 bases, with 10 bases lying between them. Germline V gives CDR1 MNHNY, CDR2 SVGAGI (reference sequence). This CDR3 has 15 amino acids.